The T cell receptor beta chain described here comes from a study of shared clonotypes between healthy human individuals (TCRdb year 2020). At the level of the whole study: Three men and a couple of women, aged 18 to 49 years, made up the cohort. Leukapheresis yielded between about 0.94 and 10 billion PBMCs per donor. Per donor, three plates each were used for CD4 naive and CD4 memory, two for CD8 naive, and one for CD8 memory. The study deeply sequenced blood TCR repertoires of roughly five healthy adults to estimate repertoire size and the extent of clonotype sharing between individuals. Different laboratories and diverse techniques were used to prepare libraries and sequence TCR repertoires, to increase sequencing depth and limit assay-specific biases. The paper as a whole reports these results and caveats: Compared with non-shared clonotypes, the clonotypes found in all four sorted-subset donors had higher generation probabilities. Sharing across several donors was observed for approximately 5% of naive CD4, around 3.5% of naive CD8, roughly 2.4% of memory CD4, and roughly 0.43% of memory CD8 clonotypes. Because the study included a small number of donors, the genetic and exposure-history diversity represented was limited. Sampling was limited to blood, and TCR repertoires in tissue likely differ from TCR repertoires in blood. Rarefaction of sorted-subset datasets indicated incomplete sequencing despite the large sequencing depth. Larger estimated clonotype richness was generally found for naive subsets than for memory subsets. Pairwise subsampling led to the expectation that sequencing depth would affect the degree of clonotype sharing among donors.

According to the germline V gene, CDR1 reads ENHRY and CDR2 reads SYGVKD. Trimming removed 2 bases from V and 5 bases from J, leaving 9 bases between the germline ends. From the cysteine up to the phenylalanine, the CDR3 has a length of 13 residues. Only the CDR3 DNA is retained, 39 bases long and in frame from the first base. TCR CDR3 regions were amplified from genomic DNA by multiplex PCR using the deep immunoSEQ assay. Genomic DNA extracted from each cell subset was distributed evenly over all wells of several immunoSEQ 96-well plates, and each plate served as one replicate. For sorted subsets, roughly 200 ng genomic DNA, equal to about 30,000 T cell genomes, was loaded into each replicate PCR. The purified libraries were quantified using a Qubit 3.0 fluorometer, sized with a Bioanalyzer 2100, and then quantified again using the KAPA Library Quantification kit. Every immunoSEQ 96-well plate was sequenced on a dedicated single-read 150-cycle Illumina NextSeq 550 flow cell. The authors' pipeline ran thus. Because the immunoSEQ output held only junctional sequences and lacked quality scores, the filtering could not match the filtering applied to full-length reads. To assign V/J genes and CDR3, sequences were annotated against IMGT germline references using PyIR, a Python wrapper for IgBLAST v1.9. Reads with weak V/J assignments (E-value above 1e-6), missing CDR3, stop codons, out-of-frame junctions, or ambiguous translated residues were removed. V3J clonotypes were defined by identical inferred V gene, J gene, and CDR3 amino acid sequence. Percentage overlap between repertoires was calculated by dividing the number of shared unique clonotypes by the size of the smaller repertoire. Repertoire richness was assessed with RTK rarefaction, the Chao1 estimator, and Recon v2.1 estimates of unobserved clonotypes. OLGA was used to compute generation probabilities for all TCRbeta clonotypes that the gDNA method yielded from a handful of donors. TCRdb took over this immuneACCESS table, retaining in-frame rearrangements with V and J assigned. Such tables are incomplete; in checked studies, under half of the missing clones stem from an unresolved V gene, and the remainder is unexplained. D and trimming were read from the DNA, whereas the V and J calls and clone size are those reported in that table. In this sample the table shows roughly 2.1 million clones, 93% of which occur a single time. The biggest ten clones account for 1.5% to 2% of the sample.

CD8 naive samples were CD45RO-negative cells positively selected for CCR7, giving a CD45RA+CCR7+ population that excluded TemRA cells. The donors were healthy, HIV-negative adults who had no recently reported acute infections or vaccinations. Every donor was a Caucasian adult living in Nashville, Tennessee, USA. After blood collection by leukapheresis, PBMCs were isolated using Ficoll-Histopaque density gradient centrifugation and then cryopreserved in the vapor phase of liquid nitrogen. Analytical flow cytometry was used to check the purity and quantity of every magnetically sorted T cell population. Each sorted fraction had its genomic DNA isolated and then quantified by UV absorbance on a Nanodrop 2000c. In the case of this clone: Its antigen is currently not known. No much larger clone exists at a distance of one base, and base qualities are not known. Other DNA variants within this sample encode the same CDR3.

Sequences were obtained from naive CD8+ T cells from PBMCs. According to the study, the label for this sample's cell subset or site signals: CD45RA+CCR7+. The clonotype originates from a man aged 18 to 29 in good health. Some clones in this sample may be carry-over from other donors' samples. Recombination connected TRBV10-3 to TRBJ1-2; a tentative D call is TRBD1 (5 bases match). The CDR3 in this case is CAISEGGRYGYTF. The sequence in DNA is TGTGCCATCAGTGAGGGGGGAAGATATGGCTACACCTTC.